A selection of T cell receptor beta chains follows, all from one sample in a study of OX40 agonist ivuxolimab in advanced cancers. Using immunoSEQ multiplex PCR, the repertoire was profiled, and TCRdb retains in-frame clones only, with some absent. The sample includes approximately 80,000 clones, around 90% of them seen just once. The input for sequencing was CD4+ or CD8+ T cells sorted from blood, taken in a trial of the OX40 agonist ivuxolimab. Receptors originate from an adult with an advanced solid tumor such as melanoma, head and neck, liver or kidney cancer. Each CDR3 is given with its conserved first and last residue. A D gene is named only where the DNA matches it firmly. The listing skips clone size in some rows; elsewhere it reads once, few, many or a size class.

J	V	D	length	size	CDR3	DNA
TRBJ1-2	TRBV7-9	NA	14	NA	CASSSHPAHYGYTF	TGTGCCAGCAGCTCTCACCCGGCTCACTATGGCTACACCTTC
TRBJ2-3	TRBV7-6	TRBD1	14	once	CASNVQGATDTQYF	TGTGCCAGCAACGTTCAGGGGGCCACAGATACGCAGTATTTT
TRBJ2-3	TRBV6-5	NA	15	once	CASASMGVSTDTQYF	TGTGCCAGCGCCTCCATGGGGGTAAGCACAGATACGCAGTATTTT
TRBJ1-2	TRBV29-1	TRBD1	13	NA	CSATPGGGYGYTF	TGCAGCGCCACCCCAGGGGGAGGCTATGGCTACACCTTC
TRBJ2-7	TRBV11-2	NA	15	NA	CASSLETDGTYEQYF	TGTGCCAGCAGCTTAGAAACCGACGGAACCTACGAGCAGTACTTC
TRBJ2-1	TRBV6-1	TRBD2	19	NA	CASSGSGGAPFSSYNEQFF	TGTGCCAGCAGTGGGAGCGGGGGCGCCCCCTTTAGCTCCTACAATGAGCAGTTCTTC
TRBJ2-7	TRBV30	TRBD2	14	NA	CAWSKVAGPSEQYF	TGTGCCTGGAGTAAGGTAGCGGGTCCAAGCGAGCAGTACTTC
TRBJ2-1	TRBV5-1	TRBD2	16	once	CASSGAGGFSYNEQFF	TGCGCCAGCAGCGGAGCGGGGGGGTTTTCCTACAATGAGCAGTTCTTC
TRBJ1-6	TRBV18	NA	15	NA	CASSQIDSDNSPLHF	TGTGCCAGCTCACAAATCGACAGTGACAATTCACCCCTCCACTTT
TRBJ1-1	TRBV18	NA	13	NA	CASYQGLNTEAFF	TGTGCCAGCTACCAGGGATTGAACACTGAAGCTTTCTTT
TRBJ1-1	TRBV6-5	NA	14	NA	CASRVTGINTEAFF	TGTGCCAGCAGAGTAACAGGGATCAACACTGAAGCTTTCTTT
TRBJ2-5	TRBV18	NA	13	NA	CASSPRVQETQYF	TGTGCCAGCTCACCACGGGTACAAGAGACCCAGTACTTC
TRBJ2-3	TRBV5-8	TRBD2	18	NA	CASSLAFLSLAATDTQYF	TGTGCCAGCAGCTTGGCCTTCCTGAGTCTAGCGGCCACAGATACGCAGTATTTT
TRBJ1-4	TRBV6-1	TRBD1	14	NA	CASSEAGTAAVLFF	TGTGCCAGCAGTGAGGCCGGGACAGCAGCCGTACTGTTTTTT
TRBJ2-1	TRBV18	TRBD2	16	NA	CASSPPQRGAYNEQFF	TGTGCCAGCTCACCACCGCAGCGGGGGGCCTACAATGAGCAGTTCTTC
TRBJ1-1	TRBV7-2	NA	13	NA	CASSLGWNTEAFF	TGTGCCAGCAGCTTAGGTTGGAACACTGAAGCTTTCTTT
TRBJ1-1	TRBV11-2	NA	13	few	CASSLEELSEAFF	TGTGCCAGCAGCTTAGAAGAATTGAGTGAAGCTTTCTTT